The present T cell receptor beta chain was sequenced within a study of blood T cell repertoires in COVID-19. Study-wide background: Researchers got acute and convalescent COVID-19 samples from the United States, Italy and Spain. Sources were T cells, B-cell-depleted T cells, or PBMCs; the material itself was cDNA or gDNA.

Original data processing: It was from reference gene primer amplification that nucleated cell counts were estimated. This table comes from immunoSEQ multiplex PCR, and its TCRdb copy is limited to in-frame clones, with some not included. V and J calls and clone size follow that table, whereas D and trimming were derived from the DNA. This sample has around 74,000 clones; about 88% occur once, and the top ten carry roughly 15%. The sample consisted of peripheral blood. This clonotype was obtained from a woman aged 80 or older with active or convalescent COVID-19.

CDR3 region: CASSLAGGRNQPQHF. For the CDR3, the DNA is TGTGCCAGCAGCTTGGCAGGGGGCCGCAATCAGCCCCAGCATTTT. The V gene is TRBV5-6, the J gene TRBJ1-5; TRBD1 matches at 8 bases. Germline loops: CDR1 SGHDT, CDR2 YYEEEE. With 0 bases clipped from V and 2 bases from J, the junction kept 1 base outside the gene matches. This CDR3 region has 15 residues.